Detailed here is one T cell receptor (beta chain). The CDR3 sequence is 16 residues long. Looked up from germline, CDR1 is SQVTM and CDR2 is ANQGSEA. The protocol was immunoSEQ multiplex PCR, while the TCRdb copy is restricted to in-frame clones and leaves out a portion. Here the sample spans around 100,000 clones, around nine tenths being singletons. This entry comes from a study of T cell responses to AZD1222 COVID-19 vaccine. This receptor was taken from an adult in good health. The material sequenced was peripheral blood, taken on day 0 of AZD1222 vaccination. This sequence joins TRBV29-1 and TRBJ2-7; 8 bases are shared with TRBD2. The CDR3 DNA reads as TGCAGATACGGGACTAGAAACGGTCAACCGGCCTACGAGCAGTACTTC. Translating it yields CRYGTRNGQPAYEQYF.